A single sample is the source of the 17 T cell receptor beta chains below, sequenced in a study of CD8+ T cells in alopecia areata. cDNA reverse transcribed from extracted RNA served as the sequencing template. This table comes from immunoSEQ multiplex PCR, and its TCRdb copy is limited to in-frame clones, with some not included. The data contain over 150,000 clones, roughly 60% of them singletons. Specimen: CD4+ T cells sorted from blood, collected at week 0. These receptors were taken from a human donor with alopecia areata.

This clone was recorded a few times. This rearrangement joins TRBV5-1 to TRBJ2-5; D is perhaps TRBD1 (6 bases). CDR1 SGHRS and CDR2 YFSETQ come from the germline V gene. This CDR3 spans 15 amino acids. Deletions cut 1 base from V and 1 base from J, with 11 bases between. CDR3 in DNA: TGCGCCAGCAGCTTGACAGGGCAGCTCCAAGAGACCCAGTACTTC. This gives the protein CASSLTGQLQETQYF.

The sample holds one count of this clone. The chain links TRBV27 to TRBJ1-4; the D gene is possibly TRBD1 (5 bases). Trimming removed 5 bases at V and 8 bases at J, with 12 bases between. The CDR3 consists of 13 residues. Per germline, CDR1 MNHEY and CDR2 SMNVEV (reference sequence). The DNA of the CDR3 is TGTGCCAGCAGTAAAGGGGTAGGGGAAAAACTGTTTTTT. Translated, it gives CASSKGVGEKLFF.

CDR3: CASSASLFDGYTF. DNA for the CDR3: TGCGCCAGCAGCGCGTCCCTATTTGATGGCTACACCTTC. The chain uses TRBV5-1 and TRBJ1-2; D gene uncertain. Trimming left V 4 bases short and J 6 bases short, with 13 bases between. The CDR3 extends over 13 amino acids. CDR1 and CDR2 (germline): SGHRS, YFSETQ.

In the case of this clone: The same CDR3 arises from other DNA sequences in this sample as well. The V and J genes are TRBV29-1 and TRBJ1-1; TRBD1 aligns across 10 bases. CDR1 and CDR2 (germline): SQVTM, ANQGSEA. The CDR3 has 13 amino acids. Trimming cost V 6 bases and J 1 base; bases outside gene matches: 2. The DNA for the CDR3 is TGCAGCGTGAGACAGGGGGCGAACACTGAAGCTTTCTTT. It translates to CSVRQGANTEAFF.

This rearrangement joins TRBV6-1 to TRBJ2-3; D call uncertain. The CDR3 has 13 residues. The V gene lost 0 bases and the J gene lost 6 bases, with 7 bases spanning the gap. The germline V gene encodes CDR1 MNHNS and CDR2 SASEGT. For the CDR3, the DNA is TGTGCCAGCAGTGAAGCGGCGAGGGATACGCAGTATTTT. As protein: CASSEAARDTQYF.

This clone was picked up one time. This chain joins TRBV19 and TRBJ1-2, with D perhaps matching TRBD1 (5 bases). V was cut by 5 bases and J by 6 bases, with 13 bases left in between. The CDR3 totals 13 residues. Germline CDR1 is LNHDA and CDR2 is SQIVND (reference sequence). CDR3 in DNA: TGTGCCAGTAGTCCGATGCTAGGGGATGGCTACACCTTC. Translation gives CASSPMLGDGYTF.

This clone appeared a few times. The rearrangement joins TRBV29-1 to TRBJ2-7; D gene unclear. Germline V gene lookup returns CDR1 SQVTM and CDR2 ANQGSEA. CDR3 length: 11 amino acids. Between the trimmed V and J ends, which lost 4 bases and 5 bases, there was a span of 9 bases. CDR3 sequence: CSVVRNNEQYF. The CDR3 DNA sequence: TGCAGCGTTGTCAGGAATAACGAGCAGTACTTC.

This clone came up once. J is TRBJ2-2 and V is TRBV30; 12 bases are shared with TRBD2. Germline assignment: CDR1 GTSNPN and CDR2 SVGIG (reference sequence). The CDR3 extends over 14 amino acids. Losses at the gene ends were 5 bases for V and 6 bases for J; bases not matched to a gene: 4. CDR3 amino acids: CAWGRLAGAGELFF. The CDR3 DNA reads TGTGCCTGGGGCCGACTAGCGGGGGCCGGGGAGCTGTTTTTT.

The rearrangement uses TRBV30 and TRBJ1-5; D ambiguous. There are 13 residues in the CDR3. Germline V gene lookup returns CDR1 GTSNPN and CDR2 SVGIG (reference sequence). The germline V and J ends were trimmed by 1 base and 1 base, with 5 bases remaining between them. The CDR3 loop is CAWSEGSNQPQHF. The CDR3 region has the DNA TGTGCCTGGAGTGAGGGCAGCAATCAGCCCCAGCATTTT.

The chain recombines TRBV2 with TRBJ2-3; 7 bases align to TRBD2. Looked up from germline, CDR1 is SNHLY and CDR2 is FYNNEI. The CDR3 is 13 residues long. The V segment lost 6 bases and the J segment 3 bases; nucleotides outside the gene matches: 3. In DNA form, the CDR3 reads TGTGCCAGCAGCGGGGGGAGGACAGATACGCAGTATTTT. It translates to CASSGGRTDTQYF. The full variable domain, in which reference TRBV2 and TRBJ2-3 provide the parts outside the CDR3, is EPEVTQTPSHQVTQMGQEVILRCVPISNHLYFYWYRQILGQKVEFLVSFYNNEISEKSEIFDDQFSVERPDGSNFTLKIRSTKLEDSAMYFCASSGGRTDTQYFGPGTRLTVL.

This clone was seen a few times. V gene TRBV5-1 combines with J gene TRBJ2-2; 7 positions match TRBD2. Germline V CDR1 and CDR2: SGHRS, YFSETQ. V trimming: 4 bases; J trimming: 3 bases; junction bases outside the gene matches: 9. This CDR3 region has 16 residues. This CDR3 reads CASSPTSARDTGELFF. The CDR3 DNA follows: TGCGCCAGCAGCCCCACTAGCGCGAGGGACACCGGGGAGCTGTTTTTT.

This chain uses TRBV14 with TRBJ2-1, with D possibly TRBD1 on 6 matching bases. Per germline, CDR1 SGHDN and CDR2 FVKESK. With 2 bases removed from V and 9 bases from J, the gap between germline ends came to 8 bases. The CDR3 consists of 12 residues. The CDR3 protein is CASSQKQGEQFF. CDR3 coding DNA: TGTGCCAGCAGCCAAAAACAGGGTGAGCAGTTCTTC.

V usage is TRBV30 and J usage is TRBJ1-4; D might be TRBD1 (5 bases). V lost 8 bases and J lost 8, with 21 bases in between. The CDR3 loop spans 14 amino acids. The germline V gene has CDR1 GTSNPN and CDR2 SVGIG (reference sequence). CDR3 coding DNA: TGTGCCACGGGGACGGGCCGCCTTGGAGAAAAACTGTTTTTT. It codes for CATGTGRLGEKLFF.

This rearrangement joins TRBV30 to TRBJ1-6; TRBD1 is a possible D gene (5 bases). CDR3 length equals 13 residues. Looked up from germline, CDR1 is GTSNPN and CDR2 is SVGIG (reference sequence). The V end lost 8 bases, the J end lost 7 bases, and 15 bases lay between the germline ends. CDR3 sequence (DNA): TGTGCCCGGGAAAGGGGCGAAAATTCACCCCTCCACTTT. Protein sequence: CARERGENSPLHF.

The chain joins TRBV2 to TRBJ2-2, with unresolved D. The V end lost 6 bases, the J end lost 8 bases, and 10 bases lay between the germline ends. CDR3 length: 12 amino acids. Germline CDR1 SNHLY, CDR2 FYNNEI. This chain's CDR3 is CASSTYVGELFF. CDR3 in DNA: TGTGCCAGCAGCACATATGTGGGGGAGCTGTTTTTT. Together with reference TRBV2 and TRBJ2-2, the CDR3 gives the full variable domain: EPEVTQTPSHQVTQMGQEVILRCVPISNHLYFYWYRQILGQKVEFLVSFYNNEISEKSEIFDDQFSVERPDGSNFTLKIRSTKLEDSAMYFCASSTYVGELFFGEGSRLTVL.

The J gene is TRBJ2-4, the V gene TRBV29-1; no clear D gene. Deletions cut 3 bases from V and 0 bases from J, with 9 bases between. The CDR3 length is 14 residues. The germline gives CDR1 SQVTM, CDR2 ANQGSEA. CDR3 region: CSVEMALAKNIQYF. Here the CDR3 DNA reads TGCAGCGTTGAGATGGCCCTAGCCAAAAACATTCAGTACTTC.

This clone has just a few counts. This sequence joins TRBV7-9 and TRBJ1-2; D perhaps matches TRBD1 (5 bases). Trimming cost V 0 bases and J 8 bases, with 10 bases left between them. CDR1 is SEHNR and CDR2 is FQNEAQ in the germline V gene (reference sequence). This CDR3 has 13 residues. The CDR3 protein is CASSLAGDGGYTF. In nucleotides, the CDR3 is TGTGCCAGCAGCTTAGCAGGGGATGGCGGCTACACCTTC.